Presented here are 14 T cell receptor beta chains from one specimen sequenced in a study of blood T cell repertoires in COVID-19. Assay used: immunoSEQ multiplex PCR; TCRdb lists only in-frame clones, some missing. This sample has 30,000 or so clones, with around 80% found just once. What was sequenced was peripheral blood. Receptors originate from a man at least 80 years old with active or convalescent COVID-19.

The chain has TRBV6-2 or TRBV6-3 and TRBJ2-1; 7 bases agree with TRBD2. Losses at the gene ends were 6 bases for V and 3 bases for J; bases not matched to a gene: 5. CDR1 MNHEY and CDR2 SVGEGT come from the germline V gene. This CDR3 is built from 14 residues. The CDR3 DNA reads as TGTGCCAGCAGCCCTAGCGGAAGCTACAATGAGCAGTTCTTC. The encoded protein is CASSPSGSYNEQFF.

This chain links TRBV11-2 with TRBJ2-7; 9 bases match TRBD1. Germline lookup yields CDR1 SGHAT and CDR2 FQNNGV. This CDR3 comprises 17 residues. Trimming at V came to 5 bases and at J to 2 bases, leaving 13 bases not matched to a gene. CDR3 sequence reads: CASSLGVGRQGAYEQYF. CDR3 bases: TGTGCCAGCAGCCTAGGGGTTGGGAGACAGGGGGCCTACGAGCAGTACTTC.

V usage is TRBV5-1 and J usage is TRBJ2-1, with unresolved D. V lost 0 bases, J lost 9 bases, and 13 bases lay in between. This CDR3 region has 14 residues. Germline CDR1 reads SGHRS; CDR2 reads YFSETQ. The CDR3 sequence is CASSLESRRSEQFF. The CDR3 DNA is TGCGCCAGCAGCTTGGAATCCCGCCGGAGTGAGCAGTTCTTC.

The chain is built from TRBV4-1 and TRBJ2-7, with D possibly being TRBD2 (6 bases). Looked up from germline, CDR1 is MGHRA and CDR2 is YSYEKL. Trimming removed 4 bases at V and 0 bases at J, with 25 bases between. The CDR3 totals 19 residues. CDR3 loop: CASSPWGRRGSGDSYEQYF. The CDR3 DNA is TGCGCCAGCAGCCCCTGGGGACGGAGGGGAAGTGGGGACTCCTACGAGCAGTACTTC.

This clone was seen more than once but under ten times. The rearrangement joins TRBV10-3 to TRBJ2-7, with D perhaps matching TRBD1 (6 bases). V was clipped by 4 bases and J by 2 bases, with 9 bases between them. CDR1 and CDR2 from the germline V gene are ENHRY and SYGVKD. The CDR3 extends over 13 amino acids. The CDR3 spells CAISGDTTYEQYF. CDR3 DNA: TGTGCCATCAGTGGGGACACTACCTACGAGCAGTACTTC.

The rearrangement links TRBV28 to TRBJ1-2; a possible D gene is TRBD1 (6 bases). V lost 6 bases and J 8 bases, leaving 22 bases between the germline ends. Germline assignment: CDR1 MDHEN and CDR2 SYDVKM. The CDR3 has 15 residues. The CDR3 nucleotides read TGTGCCAGCAGCCCCCAGAACGTGGCAAGGGGGGGCTACACCTTC. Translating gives CASSPQNVARGGYTF.

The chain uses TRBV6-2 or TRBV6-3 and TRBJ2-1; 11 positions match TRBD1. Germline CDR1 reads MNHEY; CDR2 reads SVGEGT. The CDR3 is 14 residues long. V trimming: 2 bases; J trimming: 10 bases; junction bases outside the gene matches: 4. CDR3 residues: CASSYVDRGREQFF. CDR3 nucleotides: TGTGCCAGCAGTTACGTGGACAGGGGGCGCGAGCAGTTCTTC.

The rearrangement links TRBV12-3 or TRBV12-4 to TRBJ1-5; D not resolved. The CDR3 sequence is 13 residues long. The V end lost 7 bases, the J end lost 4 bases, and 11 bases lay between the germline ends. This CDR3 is CASTTNRNQPQHF. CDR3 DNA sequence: TGTGCCAGCACCACTAATCGGAATCAGCCCCAGCATTTT.

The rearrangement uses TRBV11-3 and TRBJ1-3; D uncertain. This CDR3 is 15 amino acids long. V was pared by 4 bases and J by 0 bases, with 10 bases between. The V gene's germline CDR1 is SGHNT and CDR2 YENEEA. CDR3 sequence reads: CASSSGVSSGNTIYF. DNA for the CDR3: TGTGCCAGCAGCTCCGGGGTCTCCTCTGGAAACACCATATATTTT.

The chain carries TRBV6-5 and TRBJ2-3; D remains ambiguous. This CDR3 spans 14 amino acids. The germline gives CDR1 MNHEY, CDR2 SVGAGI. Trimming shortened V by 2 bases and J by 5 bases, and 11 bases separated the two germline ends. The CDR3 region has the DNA TGTGCCAGCAGTTACCCGACCCGAGGAGATACGCAGTATTTT. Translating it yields CASSYPTRGDTQYF.

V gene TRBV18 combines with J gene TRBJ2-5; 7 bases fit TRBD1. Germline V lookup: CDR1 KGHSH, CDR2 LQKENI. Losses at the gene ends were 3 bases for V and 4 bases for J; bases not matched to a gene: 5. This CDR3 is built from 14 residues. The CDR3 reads CASSPGTDRETQYF. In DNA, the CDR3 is TGTGCCAGCTCACCCGGGACAGATAGAGAGACCCAGTACTTC.

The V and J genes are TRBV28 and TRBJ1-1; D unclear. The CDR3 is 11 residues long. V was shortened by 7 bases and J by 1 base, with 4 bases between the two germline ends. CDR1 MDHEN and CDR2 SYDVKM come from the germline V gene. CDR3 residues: CASTGNTEAFF. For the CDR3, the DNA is TGTGCCAGCACAGGGAACACTGAAGCTTTCTTT. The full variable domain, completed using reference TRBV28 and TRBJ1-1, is DVKVTQSSRYLVKRTGEKVFLECVQDMDHENMFWYRQDPGLGLRLIYFSYDVKMKEKGDIPEGYSVSREKKERFSLILESASTNQTSMYLCASTGNTEAFFGQGTRLTVV.

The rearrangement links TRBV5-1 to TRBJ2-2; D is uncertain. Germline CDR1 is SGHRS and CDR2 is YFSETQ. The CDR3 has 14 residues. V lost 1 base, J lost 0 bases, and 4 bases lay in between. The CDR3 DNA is TGCGCCAGCAGCTTGTTCGCGAACACCGGGGAGCTGTTTTTT. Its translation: CASSLFANTGELFF.

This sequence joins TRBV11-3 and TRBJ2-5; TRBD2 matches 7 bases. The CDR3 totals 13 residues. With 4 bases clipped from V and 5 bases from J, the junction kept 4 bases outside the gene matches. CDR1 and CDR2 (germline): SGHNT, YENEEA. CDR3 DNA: TGTGCCAGCAGCTGGAGGGAGGGGGAGACCCAGTACTTC. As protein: CASSWREGETQYF.